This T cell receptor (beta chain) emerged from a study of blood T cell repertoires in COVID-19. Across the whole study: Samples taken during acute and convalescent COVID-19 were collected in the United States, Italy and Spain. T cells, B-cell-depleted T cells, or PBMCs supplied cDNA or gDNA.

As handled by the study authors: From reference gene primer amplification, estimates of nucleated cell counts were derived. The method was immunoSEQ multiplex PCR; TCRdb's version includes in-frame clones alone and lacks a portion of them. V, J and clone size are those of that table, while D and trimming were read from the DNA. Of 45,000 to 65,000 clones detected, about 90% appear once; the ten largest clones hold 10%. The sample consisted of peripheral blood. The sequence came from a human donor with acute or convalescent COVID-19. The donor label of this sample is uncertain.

The CDR3 DNA sequence: TGTGCCAGCAGTCACGCCGGGACAGAGAACACTGAAGCTTTCTTT. It codes for CASSHAGTENTEAFF. The chain has TRBV28 and TRBJ1-1, with TRBD1 matching over 7 bases. CDR3 length: 15 residues. After removal of 5 bases from V and 1 base from J, the junction contained 7 bases not matched to a gene. CDR1 is MDHEN, CDR2 SYDVKM, per germline. Using reference TRBV28 and TRBJ1-1 for the parts outside the CDR3, the full variable domain is DVKVTQSSRYLVKRTGEKVFLECVQDMDHENMFWYRQDPGLGLRLIYFSYDVKMKEKGDIPEGYSVSREKKERFSLILESASTNQTSMYLCASSHAGTENTEAFFGQGTRLTVV.